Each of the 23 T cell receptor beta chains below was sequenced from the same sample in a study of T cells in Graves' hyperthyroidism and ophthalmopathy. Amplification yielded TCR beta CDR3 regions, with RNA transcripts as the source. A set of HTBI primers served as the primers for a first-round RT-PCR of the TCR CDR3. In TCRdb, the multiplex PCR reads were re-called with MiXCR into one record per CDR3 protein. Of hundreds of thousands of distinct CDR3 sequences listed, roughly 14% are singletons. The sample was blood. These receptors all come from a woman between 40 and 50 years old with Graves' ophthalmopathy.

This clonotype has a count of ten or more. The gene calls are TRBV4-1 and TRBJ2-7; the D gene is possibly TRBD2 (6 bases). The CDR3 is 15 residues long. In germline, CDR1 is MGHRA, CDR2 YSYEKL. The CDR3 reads CASAFAGQGGYEQYF. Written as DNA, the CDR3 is TGCGCTTCAGCATTCGCGGGGCAGGGAGGCTACGAGCAGTACTTC.

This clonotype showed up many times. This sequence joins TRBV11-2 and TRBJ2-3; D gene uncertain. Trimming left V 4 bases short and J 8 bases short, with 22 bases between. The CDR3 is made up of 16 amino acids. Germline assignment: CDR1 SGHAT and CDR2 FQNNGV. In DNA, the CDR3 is TGTGCCAGCAGCTCAGGACCTGAGTCGTCTCTCACTACGCAGTATTTT. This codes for CASSSGPESSLTTQYF. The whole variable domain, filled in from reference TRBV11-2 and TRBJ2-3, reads EAGVAQSPRYKIIEKRQSVAFWCNPISGHATLYWYQQILGQGPKLLIQFQNNGVVDDSQLPKDRFSAERLKGVDSTLKIQPAKLEDSAVYLCASSSGPESSLTTQYFGPGTRLTVL.

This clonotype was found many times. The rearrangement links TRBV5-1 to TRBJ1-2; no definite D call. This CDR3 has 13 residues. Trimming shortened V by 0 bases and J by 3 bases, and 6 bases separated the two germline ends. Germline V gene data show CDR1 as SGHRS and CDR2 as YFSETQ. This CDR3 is CASSLGWDYGYTF. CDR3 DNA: TGCGCCAGCAGCTTGGGGTGGGACTATGGCTACACCTTC.

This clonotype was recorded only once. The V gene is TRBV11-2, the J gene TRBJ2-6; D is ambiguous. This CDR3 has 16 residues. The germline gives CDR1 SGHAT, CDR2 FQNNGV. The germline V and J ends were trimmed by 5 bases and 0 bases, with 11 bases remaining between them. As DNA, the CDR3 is TGTGCCAGCAGCCCCTCTCCTAGCTCTGGGGCCAACGTCCTGACTTTC. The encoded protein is CASSPSPSSGANVLTF.

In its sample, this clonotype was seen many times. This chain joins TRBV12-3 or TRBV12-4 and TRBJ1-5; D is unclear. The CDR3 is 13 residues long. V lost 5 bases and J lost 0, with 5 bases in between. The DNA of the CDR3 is TGTGCCAGCAGTACTTTTAGCAATCAGCCCCAGCATTTT. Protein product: CASSTFSNQPQHF.

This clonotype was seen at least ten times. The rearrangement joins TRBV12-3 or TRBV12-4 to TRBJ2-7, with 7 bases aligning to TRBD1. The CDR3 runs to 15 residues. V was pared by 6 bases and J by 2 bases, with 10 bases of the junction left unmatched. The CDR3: CASRHGTAFPYEQYF. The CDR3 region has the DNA TGTGCCAGCAGACACGGGACAGCTTTCCCCTACGAGCAGTACTTC.

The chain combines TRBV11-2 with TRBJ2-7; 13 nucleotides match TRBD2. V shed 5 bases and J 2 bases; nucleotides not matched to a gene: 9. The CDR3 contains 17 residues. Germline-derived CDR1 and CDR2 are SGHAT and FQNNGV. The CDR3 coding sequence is TGTGCCAGCAGCCCTTCCGAAGGACTAGCGGGAGCCTACGAGCAGTACTTC. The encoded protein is CASSPSEGLAGAYEQYF. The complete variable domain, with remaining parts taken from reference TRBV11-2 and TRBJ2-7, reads EAGVAQSPRYKIIEKRQSVAFWCNPISGHATLYWYQQILGQGPKLLIQFQNNGVVDDSQLPKDRFSAERLKGVDSTLKIQPAKLEDSAVYLCASSPSEGLAGAYEQYFGPGTRLTVT.

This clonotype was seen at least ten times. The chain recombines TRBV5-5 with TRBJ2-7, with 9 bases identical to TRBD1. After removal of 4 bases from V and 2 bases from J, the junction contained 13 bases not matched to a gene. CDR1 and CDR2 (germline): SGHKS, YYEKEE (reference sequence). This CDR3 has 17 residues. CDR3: CASSMRVRDRETYEQYF. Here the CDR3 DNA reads TGTGCCAGCAGCATGAGGGTGCGGGACAGGGAGACCTACGAGCAGTACTTC.

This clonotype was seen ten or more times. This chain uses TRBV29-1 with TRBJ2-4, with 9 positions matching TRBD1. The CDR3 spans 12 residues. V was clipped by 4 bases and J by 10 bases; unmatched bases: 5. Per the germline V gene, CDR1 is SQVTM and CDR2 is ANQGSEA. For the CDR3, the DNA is TGCAGCGTTGCAGCGGACAGGGGTATTCAGTACTTC. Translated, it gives CSVAADRGIQYF.

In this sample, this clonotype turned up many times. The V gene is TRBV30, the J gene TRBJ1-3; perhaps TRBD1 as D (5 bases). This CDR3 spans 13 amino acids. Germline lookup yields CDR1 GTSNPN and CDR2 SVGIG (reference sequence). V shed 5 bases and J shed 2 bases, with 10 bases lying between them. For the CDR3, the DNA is TGTGCCTGGGACCAGGGAACTGGAAACACCATATATTTT. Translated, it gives CAWDQGTGNTIYF.

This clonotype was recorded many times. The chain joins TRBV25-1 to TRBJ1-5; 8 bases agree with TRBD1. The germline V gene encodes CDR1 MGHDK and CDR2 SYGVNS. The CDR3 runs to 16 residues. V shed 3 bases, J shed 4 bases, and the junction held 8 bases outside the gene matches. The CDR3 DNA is TGTGCCAGCAGTGACCAAGGGACAGGAGAGAATCAGCCCCAGCATTTT. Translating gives CASSDQGTGENQPQHF.

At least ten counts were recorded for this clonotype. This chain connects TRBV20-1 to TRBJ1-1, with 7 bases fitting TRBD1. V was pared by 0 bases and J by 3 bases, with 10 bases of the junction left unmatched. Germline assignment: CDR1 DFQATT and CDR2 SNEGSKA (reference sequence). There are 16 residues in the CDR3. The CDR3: CSARDPRAGTDTEAFF. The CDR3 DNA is TGCAGTGCTAGAGATCCCCGTGCCGGGACAGACACTGAAGCTTTCTTT.

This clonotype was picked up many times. This CDR3 reads CASGLVLAGGRTEAFF. Here the CDR3 DNA reads TGTGCTAGTGGTTTGGTACTGGCCGGCGGGAGGACTGAAGCTTTCTTT. The rearrangement joins TRBV12-5 to TRBJ1-1; D remains ambiguous. The V end lost 0 bases, the J end lost 5 bases, and 16 bases lay between the germline ends. Germline CDR1 and CDR2: LGHNT and FRNRAP. This CDR3 has 16 amino acids.

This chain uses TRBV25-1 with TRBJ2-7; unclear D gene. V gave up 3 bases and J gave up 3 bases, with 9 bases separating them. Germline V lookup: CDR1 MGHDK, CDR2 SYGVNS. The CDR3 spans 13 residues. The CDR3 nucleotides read TGTGCCAGCAGTGAGGGCGGAAACTACGAGCAGTACTTC. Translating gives CASSEGGNYEQYF.

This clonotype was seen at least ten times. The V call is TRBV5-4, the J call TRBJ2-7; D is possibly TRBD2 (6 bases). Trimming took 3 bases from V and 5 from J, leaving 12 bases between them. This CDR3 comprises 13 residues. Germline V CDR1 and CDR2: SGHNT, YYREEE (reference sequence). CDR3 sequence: CASSSREAHEQYF. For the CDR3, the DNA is TGTGCCAGCAGCTCCAGGGAGGCCCACGAGCAGTACTTC.

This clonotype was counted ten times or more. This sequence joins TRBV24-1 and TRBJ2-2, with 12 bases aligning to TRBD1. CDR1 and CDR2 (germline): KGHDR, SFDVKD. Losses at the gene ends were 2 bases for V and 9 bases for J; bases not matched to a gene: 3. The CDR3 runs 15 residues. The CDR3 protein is CATSDSGQGAWELFF. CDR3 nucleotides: TGTGCCACCAGTGATTCGGGACAGGGGGCTTGGGAGCTGTTTTTT.

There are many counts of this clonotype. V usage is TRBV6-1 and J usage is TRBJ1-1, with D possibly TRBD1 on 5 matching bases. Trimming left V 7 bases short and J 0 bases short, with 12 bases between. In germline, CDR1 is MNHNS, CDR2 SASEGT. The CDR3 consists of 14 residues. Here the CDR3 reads CASKEQALNTEAFF. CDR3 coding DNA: TGTGCCAGCAAGGAACAGGCCCTGAACACTGAAGCTTTCTTT.

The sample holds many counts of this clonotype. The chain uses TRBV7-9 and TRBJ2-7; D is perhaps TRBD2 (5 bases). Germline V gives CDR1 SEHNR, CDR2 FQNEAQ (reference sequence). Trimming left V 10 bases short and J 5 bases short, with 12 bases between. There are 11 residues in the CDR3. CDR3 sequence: CATRTGNEQYF. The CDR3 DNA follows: TGTGCCACTCGAACGGGGAACGAGCAGTACTTC. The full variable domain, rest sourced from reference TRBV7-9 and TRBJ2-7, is DTGVSQNPRHKITKRGQNVTFRCDPISEHNRLYWYRQTLGQGPEFLTYFQNEAQLEKSRLLSDRFSAERPKGSFSTLEIQRTEQGDSAMYLCATRTGNEQYFGPGTRLTVT.

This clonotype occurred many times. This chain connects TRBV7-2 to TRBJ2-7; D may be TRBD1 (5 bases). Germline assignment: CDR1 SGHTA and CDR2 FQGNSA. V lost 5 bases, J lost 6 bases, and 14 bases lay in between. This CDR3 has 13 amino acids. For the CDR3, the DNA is TGTGCCAGCAGCCAAGCCCAGGGCGCCGAGCAGTACTTC. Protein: CASSQAQGAEQYF.

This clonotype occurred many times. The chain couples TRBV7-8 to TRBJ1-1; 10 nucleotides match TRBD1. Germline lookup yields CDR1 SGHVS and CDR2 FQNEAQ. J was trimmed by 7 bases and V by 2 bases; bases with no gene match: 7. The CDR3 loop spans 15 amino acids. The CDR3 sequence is CASSLIDRGLGEAFF. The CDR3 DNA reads TGTGCCAGCAGCTTAATCGACAGGGGGCTTGGTGAAGCTTTCTTT. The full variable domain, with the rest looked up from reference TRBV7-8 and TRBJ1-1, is GAGVSQSPRYKVAKRGQDVALRCDPISGHVSLFWYQQALGQGPEFLTYFQNEAQLDKSGLPSDRFFAERPEGSVSTLKIQRTQQEDSAVYLCASSLIDRGLGEAFFGQGTRLTVV.

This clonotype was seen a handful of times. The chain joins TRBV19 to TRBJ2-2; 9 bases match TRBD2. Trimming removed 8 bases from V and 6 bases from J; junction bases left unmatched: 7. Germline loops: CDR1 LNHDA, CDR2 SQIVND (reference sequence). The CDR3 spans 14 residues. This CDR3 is CASLSGSDPGELFF. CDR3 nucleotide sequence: TGTGCCAGTCTTAGCGGGAGTGATCCCGGGGAGCTGTTTTTT.

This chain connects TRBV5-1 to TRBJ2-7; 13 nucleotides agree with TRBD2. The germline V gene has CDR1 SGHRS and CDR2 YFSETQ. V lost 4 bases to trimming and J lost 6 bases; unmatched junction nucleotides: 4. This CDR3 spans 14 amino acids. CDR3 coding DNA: TGCGCCAGCAGCCCAACTAGCGGGAGGGCCGAGCAGTACTTC. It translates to CASSPTSGRAEQYF.

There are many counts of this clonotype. The CDR3 DNA reads as TGTGCCAGCAGTGGTACCAACAGAGGGTGGAACACTGAAGCTTTCTTT. Encoded protein: CASSGTNRGWNTEAFF. J is TRBJ1-1 and V is TRBV27, with D hard to call. Germline assignment: CDR1 MNHEY and CDR2 SMNVEV (reference sequence). The CDR3 extends over 16 amino acids. V was trimmed by 5 bases and J by 1 base, leaving 17 bases between them.